This T cell receptor (beta chain) was sequenced for a study of CD8+CD57+ T cells in acquired aplastic anemia. Using genomic DNA as the template, TCR beta VDJ and CDR3 profiling was carried out. TCRdb recomputed calls from the reads with MiXCR, one row per CDR3 protein. The sample includes a few hundred thousand distinct CDR3 sequences, about half of them seen just once. The germline V gene encodes CDR1 LNHNV and CDR2 YYDKDF (reference sequence). The CDR3 covers 15 residues. With 0 bases removed from V and 7 bases from J, the gap between germline ends came to 12 bases. This clonotype was counted at least ten times. Whoever was chosen for sequencing had shown CD8+CD57+ cell expansion by flow cytometry. Each patient carried a diagnosis of severe acquired aplastic anemia.

The receptor was derived from a human donor with aplastic anemia. This chain uses TRBV15 with TRBJ1-4, with D hard to call. Sequences were obtained from sorted CD4+, CD8+, or CD8+CD57+ T cells (not recorded which) from PBMCs. The CDR3 bases are TGTGCCACCAGCAGAGACCGGGGAGGGAGTGAAAAACTGTTTTTT. It specifies CATSRDRGGSEKLFF. The whole variable domain, remainder taken from reference TRBV15 and TRBJ1-4, is DAMVIQNPRYQVTQFGKPVTLSCSQTLNHNVMYWYQQKSSQAPKLLFHYYDKDFNNEADTPDNFQSRRPNTSFCFLDIRSPGLGDTAMYLCATSRDRGGSEKLFFGSGTQLSVL.